These 14 T cell receptor beta chains came from one sample sequenced in a study of blood T cell repertoires in COVID-19. Assay used: immunoSEQ multiplex PCR; TCRdb lists only in-frame clones, some missing. The sample lists 200,000 to 300,000 clones; around 84% were seen once. The sample consisted of peripheral blood. These receptor sequences come from a young woman with acute or convalescent COVID-19.

This chain connects TRBV19 to TRBJ1-2; tentative D call: TRBD1 (6 bases). Trimming took off 6 bases at V and 5 bases at J, with 13 bases between the two ends. Germline V gene lookup returns CDR1 LNHDA and CDR2 SQIVND (reference sequence). This CDR3 is built from 13 residues. The CDR3 sequence is CASRKGRGYGYTF. Written as DNA, the CDR3 is TGTGCCAGTAGGAAAGGCAGGGGTTATGGCTACACCTTC.

J is TRBJ2-5 and V is TRBV3-1 (or the pseudogene TRBV3-2); perhaps TRBD2 as D (6 bases). This CDR3 has 14 amino acids. Germline V gives CDR1 LGHDT, CDR2 YNNKEL (reference sequence). V was shortened by 5 bases and J by 3 bases, with 13 bases between the two germline ends. The CDR3 is CASSSRVAEETQYF. The CDR3 nucleotides are TGTGCCAGCAGCTCAAGAGTAGCGGAAGAGACCCAGTACTTC.

The J gene is TRBJ2-7, the V gene TRBV28; 10 bases align to TRBD1. V shed 10 bases, J shed 5 bases, and the junction held 14 bases outside the gene matches. The CDR3 length is 15 residues. The germline gives CDR1 MDHEN, CDR2 SYDVKM. In DNA form, the CDR3 reads TGTGCCACCCTCGGGACAGGGGTCGCGTCCCACGAGCAGTACTTC. Protein: CATLGTGVASHEQYF. Full variable domain (remainder filled in from reference TRBV28 and TRBJ2-7): DVKVTQSSRYLVKRTGEKVFLECVQDMDHENMFWYRQDPGLGLRLIYFSYDVKMKEKGDIPEGYSVSREKKERFSLILESASTNQTSMYLCATLGTGVASHEQYFGPGTRLTVT.

This rearrangement joins TRBV4-3 to TRBJ2-7, with 7 bases fitting TRBD2. This CDR3 has 16 residues. V gave up 2 bases and J gave up 0 bases; unmatched junction bases: 7. Looked up from germline, CDR1 is LGHNA and CDR2 is YSLEER. CDR3 sequence reads: CASSQRFGDYSYEQYF. CDR3 nucleotides: TGCGCCAGCAGCCAAAGGTTTGGGGACTACTCCTACGAGCAGTACTTC.

This clone was seen just once. J is TRBJ2-3 and V is TRBV2; TRBD1 might be the D (8 bases). CDR3 length equals 23 residues. Trimming left V 8 bases short and J 3 bases short, with 42 bases between. Germline V lookup: CDR1 SNHLY, CDR2 FYNNEI. The CDR3 is CASQAPQGALRERLMTLTDTQYF. The CDR3 coding sequence is TGTGCCAGCCAAGCCCCCCAGGGGGCCTTGCGGGAGAGGCTCATGACCCTAACAGATACGCAGTATTTT.

This rearrangement joins TRBV9 to TRBJ2-1; 7 bases align to TRBD2. J was trimmed by 6 bases and V by 0 bases; bases with no gene match: 6. This CDR3 has 15 amino acids. The germline V gene has CDR1 SGDLS and CDR2 YYNGEE. The CDR3: CASSVGGSTGNEQFF. Written as DNA, the CDR3 is TGTGCCAGCAGCGTAGGCGGGAGTACGGGCAATGAGCAGTTCTTC.

This clone was observed a single time. The chain carries TRBV9 and TRBJ2-1; TRBD2 matches 11 bases. Germline CDR1 SGDLS, CDR2 YYNGEE. CDR3 length equals 16 residues. The trim removed 3 bases at V and 8 bases at J, leaving 10 bases unmatched. This chain's CDR3 is CASSARLAGMDDEQFF. The CDR3 nucleotides are TGTGCCAGCAGCGCCCGACTAGCGGGAATGGATGATGAGCAGTTCTTC.

This clone came up a few times. Within the sample, other DNA sequences also encode this same CDR3. The chain carries TRBV7-2 and TRBJ1-5; D unresolved. This CDR3 contains 13 residues. CDR1 SGHTA and CDR2 FQGNSA come from the germline V gene. Trimming removed 5 bases at V and 0 bases at J, with 5 bases between. CDR3 sequence (DNA): TGTGCCAGCAGCGTCCATAGCAATCAGCCCCAGCATTTT. This translates into CASSVHSNQPQHF.

The J gene is TRBJ2-1, the V gene TRBV7-2, with 7 bases identical to TRBD2. The CDR3 length is 16 residues. J lost 2 bases, V lost 1 base, and 5 bases had no gene match. Germline values: CDR1 SGHTA, CDR2 FQGNSA. The CDR3 loop is CASSLGPSGTYNEQFF. The DNA of the CDR3 is TGTGCCAGCAGCTTAGGTCCTAGCGGAACCTACAATGAGCAGTTCTTC.

This sequence joins TRBV30 and TRBJ1-1; maybe TRBD1 (6 bases). This CDR3 is built from 15 residues. Trimming took off 0 bases at V and 3 bases at J, with 14 bases between the two ends. Germline V gene sequence: CDR1 GTSNPN, CDR2 SVGIG (reference sequence). The CDR3, as DNA: TGTGCCTGGAGTGTCGGGCAGGGGAGAGACACTGAAGCTTTCTTT. Translating it yields CAWSVGQGRDTEAFF.

This clone was counted at least ten times. The chain couples TRBV3-1 (or the pseudogene TRBV3-2) to TRBJ2-1; 7 bases align to TRBD2. CDR3 length equals 15 residues. Trimming at V came to 1 base and at J to 8 bases, leaving 8 bases not matched to a gene. The germline V gene encodes CDR1 LGHDT and CDR2 YNNKEL (reference sequence). The CDR3 reads CASSQASGKVYEQFF. The DNA of the CDR3 is TGTGCCAGCAGCCAAGCCAGCGGGAAGGTATATGAGCAGTTCTTC.

This clone was observed a single time. The rearrangement links TRBV10-2 to TRBJ2-1, with D maybe TRBD1 (6 bases). This CDR3 spans 14 amino acids. Trimming took off 2 bases at V and 4 bases at J, with 9 bases between the two ends. The germline CDR1 and CDR2 sequences are WSHSY and SAAADI. The CDR3 reads CASSERGTYNEQFF. CDR3 DNA: TGCGCCAGCAGTGAGAGGGGGACATACAATGAGCAGTTCTTC.

The chain recombines TRBV7-2 with TRBJ1-2; a weak D match, TRBD1 (5 bases). The CDR3 consists of 12 residues. Trimming cost V 1 base and J 5 bases, with 5 bases left between them. Germline loops: CDR1 SGHTA, CDR2 FQGNSA. The CDR3 nucleotides read TGTGCCAGCAGCTTAGAGGGGTATGGCTACACCTTC. Translating gives CASSLEGYGYTF.

This chain links TRBV9 with TRBJ2-3; 9 bases are shared with TRBD1. CDR3 size: 15 residues. V was pared by 3 bases and J by 4 bases, with 6 bases of the junction left unmatched. Germline V lookup: CDR1 SGDLS, CDR2 YYNGEE. Written as DNA, the CDR3 is TGTGCCAGCAGCGCAGGACAGGGGCCTTCAGATACGCAGTATTTT. Its protein product is CASSAGQGPSDTQYF. The full variable domain, completed using reference TRBV9 and TRBJ2-3, is DSGVTQTPKHLITATGQRVTLRCSPRSGDLSVYWYQQSLDQGLQFLIQYYNGEERAKGNILERFSAQQFPDLHSELNLSSLELGDSALYFCASSAGQGPSDTQYFGPGTRLTVL.